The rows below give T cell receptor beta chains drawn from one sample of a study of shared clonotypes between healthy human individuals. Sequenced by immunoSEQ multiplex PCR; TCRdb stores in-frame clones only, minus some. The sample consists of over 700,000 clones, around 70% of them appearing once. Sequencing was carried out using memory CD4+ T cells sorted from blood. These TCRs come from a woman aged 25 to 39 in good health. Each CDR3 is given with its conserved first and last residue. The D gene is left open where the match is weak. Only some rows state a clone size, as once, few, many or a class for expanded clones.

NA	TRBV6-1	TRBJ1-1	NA	TGTGCCAGCAGTGACCCCGACCTTTTCCCTGAAGCTTTCTTT	CASSDPDLFPEAFF
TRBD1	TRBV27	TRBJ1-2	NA	TGTGCCAGCAGTTTATCCCCCACAGGGGGCGATGGCTACACCTTC	CASSLSPTGGDGYTF
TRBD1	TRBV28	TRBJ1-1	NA	TGTGCCAGCAGTTCCGGACAGGGGAACACTGAAGCTTTCTTT	CASSSGQGNTEAFF
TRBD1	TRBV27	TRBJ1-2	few	TGTGCCAGCAGGAGGGACAGGGATGGAGATGGCTACACCTTC	CASRRDRDGDGYTF
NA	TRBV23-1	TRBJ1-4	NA	TGCGCCAGCAGTCAATCGAAAGGCACCTGCGAAAAACTGTTTTTT	CASSQSKGTCEKLFF
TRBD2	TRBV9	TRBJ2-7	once	TGTGCCAGCAGCGCCGGGACTAGCGGGTACTACGAGCAGTACTTC	CASSAGTSGYYEQYF
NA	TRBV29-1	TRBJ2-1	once	TGCAGTTGGGGGACTCACAATGAGCAGTTCTTC	CSWGTHNEQFF
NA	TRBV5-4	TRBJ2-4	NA	TGTGCCAGCAGCCCCCCAGCCGGAGCCAAAAACATTCAGTACTTC	CASSPPAGAKNIQYF
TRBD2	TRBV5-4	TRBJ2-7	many	TGTGCCAGCAGCTTGGTACTAGCGGGCTCGTTGGAGCAGTACTTC	CASSLVLAGSLEQYF
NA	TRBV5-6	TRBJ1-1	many	TGTGCCAGCAGCTTGATGGTGAACACTGAAGCTTTCTTT	CASSLMVNTEAFF
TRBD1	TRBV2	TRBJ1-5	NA	TGTGCCAGCAGTGAGGACAGGGCGGCTCAGCCCCAGCATTTT	CASSEDRAAQPQHF
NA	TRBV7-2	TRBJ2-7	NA	TGTGCCAGCAGCTTTCAGGGAAGCAACTCCTACGAGCAGTACTTC	CASSFQGSNSYEQYF
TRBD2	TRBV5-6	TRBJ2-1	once	TGTGCCAGCAGCATCGAGCGGGAGGGCCGGGAGCAGTTCTTC	CASSIEREGREQFF
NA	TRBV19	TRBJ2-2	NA	TGTGCCAGTAGGATTACCCTGCGGGACACCGGGGAGCTGTTTTTT	CASRITLRDTGELFF
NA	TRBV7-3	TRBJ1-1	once	TGTGCCAGCAGCTCGGGACACCCGAACACTGAAGCTTTCTTT	CASSSGHPNTEAFF
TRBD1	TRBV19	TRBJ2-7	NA	TGTGCCAGTAGTAATACGTGGTACATCCGGGACAGGGGATACCAGTACTTC	CASSNTWYIRDRGYQYF
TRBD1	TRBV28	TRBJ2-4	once	TGTGCCAGCAGCCCCGGGACAGGGGTAAACATTCAGTACTTC	CASSPGTGVNIQYF
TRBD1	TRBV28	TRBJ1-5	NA	TGTGCCAGCAGCGAGGGACAGCTTTATCAGCCCCAGCATTTT	CASSEGQLYQPQHF
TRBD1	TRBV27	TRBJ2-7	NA	TGTGCCAGCAGTGGGGGGACAGGGGGAAGGGAGCAGTACTTC	CASSGGTGGREQYF
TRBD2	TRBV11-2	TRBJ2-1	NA	TGTGCCAGCAGCGAAAGCCCTAGCGGGAATTACAATGAGCAGTTCTTC	CASSESPSGNYNEQFF
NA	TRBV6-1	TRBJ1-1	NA	TGTGCCAGCAGGGCCGATAACATGAACACTGAAGCTTTCTTT	CASRADNMNTEAFF
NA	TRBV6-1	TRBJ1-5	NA	TGTGCCAGCAAAGGCGAGGGTCAGCCCCAGCATTTT	CASKGEGQPQHF
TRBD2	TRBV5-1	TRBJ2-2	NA	TGCGCCAGCAGCTGGGGACTAGCGGACACCGGGGAGCTGTTTTTT	CASSWGLADTGELFF
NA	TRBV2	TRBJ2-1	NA	TGTGCCAGCAGTGAACGGCCACATGAGCAGTTCTTC	CASSERPHEQFF
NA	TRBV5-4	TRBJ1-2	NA	TGTGCCAGCAGCTTACGTTTCTCTAACTATGGCTACACCTTC	CASSLRFSNYGYTF
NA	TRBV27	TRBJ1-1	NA	TGTGCCAGCAGTTTCGGGGGTTACACTGAAGCTTTCTTT	CASSFGGYTEAFF
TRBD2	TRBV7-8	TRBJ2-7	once	TGTGCCAGCAGCCTGACTAGCGGGAGGGGAGGATCCTACGAGCAGTACTTC	CASSLTSGRGGSYEQYF
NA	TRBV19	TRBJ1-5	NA	TGTGCCAGTAGTATGACAGGCGGGGGCCAGCCCCAGCATTTT	CASSMTGGGQPQHF
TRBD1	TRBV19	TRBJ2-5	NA	TGTGCCAGTAACGATCCCGGACAGGTAGAGACCCAGTACTTC	CASNDPGQVETQYF
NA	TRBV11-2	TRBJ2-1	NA	TGTGCCAGCAGCTTAGATATTGGTAATGAGCAGTTCTTC	CASSLDIGNEQFF
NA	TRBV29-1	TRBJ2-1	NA	TGCAGCGTCTTTGACAGGGCCACTAGCGGTGAGCAGTTCTTC	CSVFDRATSGEQFF
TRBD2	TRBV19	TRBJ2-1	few	TGTGCCAGTAGTCGACTAGCGGGAGCCTACAATGAGCAGTTCTTC	CASSRLAGAYNEQFF
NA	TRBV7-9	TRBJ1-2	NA	TGTGCCAGCAGTACCGGGGGATCCTATGGCTACACCTTC	CASSTGGSYGYTF
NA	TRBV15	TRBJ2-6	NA	TGTGCCACCAGCGGCGACAGAATCTCTGGGGCCAACGTCCTGACTTTC	CATSGDRISGANVLTF
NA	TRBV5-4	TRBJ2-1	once	TGTGCCAGCAGCTTGGCTCCCTCGACATACGGGGCCTACAATGAGCAGTTCTTC	CASSLAPSTYGAYNEQFF
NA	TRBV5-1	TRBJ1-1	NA	TGCGCCAGCAGCTTGGATAGTTGGGAAATGAACACTGAAGCTTTCTTT	CASSLDSWEMNTEAFF
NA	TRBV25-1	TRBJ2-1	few	TGTGCCAGCAGTGAACGGAGCAATGAGCAGTTCTTC	CASSERSNEQFF
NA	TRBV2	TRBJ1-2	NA	TGTGCCAGCAGGCCCGGGTCCTTCAATGGCTACACCTTC	CASRPGSFNGYTF
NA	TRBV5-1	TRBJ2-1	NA	TGCGCCAGCAGCTTTATGGGGACCTACAATGAGCAGTTCTTC	CASSFMGTYNEQFF
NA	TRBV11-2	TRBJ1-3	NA	TGTGCCAGCAGCGGGGGCGCGGGGATGTCTCCTGGAAACACCATATATTTT	CASSGGAGMSPGNTIYF
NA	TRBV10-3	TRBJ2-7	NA	TGTGCCATCAGCGTAGCGGCGACCTACGAGCAGTACTTC	CAISVAATYEQYF